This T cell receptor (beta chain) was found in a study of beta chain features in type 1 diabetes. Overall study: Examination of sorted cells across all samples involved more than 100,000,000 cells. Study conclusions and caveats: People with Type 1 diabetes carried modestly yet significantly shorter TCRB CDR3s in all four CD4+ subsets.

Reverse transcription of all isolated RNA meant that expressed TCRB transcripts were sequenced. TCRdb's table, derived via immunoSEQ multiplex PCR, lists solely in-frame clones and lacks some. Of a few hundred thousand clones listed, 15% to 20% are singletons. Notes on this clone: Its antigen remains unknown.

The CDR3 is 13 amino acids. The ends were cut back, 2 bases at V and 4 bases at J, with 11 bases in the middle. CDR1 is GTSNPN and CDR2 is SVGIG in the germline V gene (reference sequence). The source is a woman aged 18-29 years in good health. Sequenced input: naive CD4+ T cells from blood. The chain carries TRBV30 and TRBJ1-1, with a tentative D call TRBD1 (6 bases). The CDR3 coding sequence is TGTGCCTGGAGTTATATCAGGGGCACTGAAGCTTTCTTT. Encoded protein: CAWSYIRGTEAFF.